This T cell receptor beta chain was recorded in a study of cytomegalovirus exposure and HLA in healthy donors. Points from the study as a whole: In a later analysis, compared with equally common non-associated chains, HLA-associated beta chains were more expanded. The authors later found most CMV-associated TCR beta chains appeared HLA-restricted. In vitro, a few CMV-associated chains proved specific for CMV antigens. Researchers left out some V segments, among them TRBV6-2 and TRBV6-3, as indistinguishable.

V lost 5 bases and J 0 bases, leaving 14 bases between the germline ends. This CDR3 spans 16 amino acids. The germline V gene encodes CDR1 SGHVS and CDR2 FNYEAQ. This PCR relied on a set of 60 Vbeta primers and 13 Jbeta primers. Assay used: immunoSEQ multiplex PCR; TCRdb lists only in-frame clones, some missing. This table has about 220,000 clones, 76% appearing once. Turning to this clone: What it binds is not known.

The sequencing sample was made of PBMCs. This chain links TRBV7-6 with TRBJ1-3, with a weak D call TRBD1 (5 bases). The TCR comes from a man younger than 35 in good health and CMV-seronegative. CDR3 nucleotide sequence: TGTGCCAGCAGCCAAAGGACATCCAGCTCTGGAAACACCATATATTTT. This encodes CASSQRTSSSGNTIYF.